Many counts were recorded for the clone carrying this T cell receptor beta chain. This specimen belongs to a study of blood T cells in healthy people across ages. This CDR3 has 15 residues. The germline CDR1 and CDR2 sequences are MNHEY and SMNVEV (reference sequence). The germline V and J ends were trimmed by 7 bases and 3 bases, with 16 bases remaining between them. The authors ran a second PCR of roughly 6 to 11 cycles using a sample-barcoded 5' primer and a J-beta primer mix. TCRdb independently ran MiXCR on the 5' RACE reads; one entry per CDR3 protein. The sample includes some 900,000 distinct CDR3 sequences, more than 25% of them seen just once.

The chain has TRBV27 and TRBJ2-1; D remains unclear. Sequencing was carried out using blood. The receptor comes from a woman over 75 in good health. CDR3 DNA: TGTGCCAGCATTCAAGGAGTATCTAACTACAATGAGCAGTTCTTC. It encodes CASIQGVSNYNEQFF.